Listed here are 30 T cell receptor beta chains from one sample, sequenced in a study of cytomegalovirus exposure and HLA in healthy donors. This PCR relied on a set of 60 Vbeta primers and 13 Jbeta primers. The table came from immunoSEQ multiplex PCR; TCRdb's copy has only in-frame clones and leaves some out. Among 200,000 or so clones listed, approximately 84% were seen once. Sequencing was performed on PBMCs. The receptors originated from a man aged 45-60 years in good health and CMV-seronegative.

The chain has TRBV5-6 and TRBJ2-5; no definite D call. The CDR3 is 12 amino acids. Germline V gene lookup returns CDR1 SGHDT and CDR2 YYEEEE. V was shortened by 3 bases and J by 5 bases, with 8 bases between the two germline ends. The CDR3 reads CASSSPRETQYF. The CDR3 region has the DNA TGTGCCAGCAGCTCCCCTCGGGAGACCCAGTACTTC.

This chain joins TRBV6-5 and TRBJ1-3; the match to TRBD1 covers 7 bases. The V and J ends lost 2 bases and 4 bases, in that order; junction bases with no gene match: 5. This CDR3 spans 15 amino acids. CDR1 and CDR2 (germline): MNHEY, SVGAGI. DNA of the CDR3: TGTGCCAGCAGTTACGGCCAGGGGGGAGGAAACACCATATATTTT. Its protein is CASSYGQGGGNTIYF.

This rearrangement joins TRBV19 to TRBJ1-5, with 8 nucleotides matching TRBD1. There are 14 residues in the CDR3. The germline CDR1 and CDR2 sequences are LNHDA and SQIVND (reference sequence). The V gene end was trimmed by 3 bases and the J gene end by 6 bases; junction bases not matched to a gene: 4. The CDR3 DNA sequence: TGTGCCAGTAGTATCCAGGGGGCGGCTCAGCCCCAGCATTTT. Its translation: CASSIQGAAQPQHF.

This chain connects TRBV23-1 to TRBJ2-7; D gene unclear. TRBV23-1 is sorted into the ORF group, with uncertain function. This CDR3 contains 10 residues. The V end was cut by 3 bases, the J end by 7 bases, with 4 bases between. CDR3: CASSHPEQYF. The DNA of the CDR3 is TGCGCCAGCAGTCATCCGGAGCAGTACTTC.

The CDR3 DNA is TGTGCCAGCAGAACGACAGCAAAACTATACAATGAGCAGTTCTTC. Its protein product is CASRTTAKLYNEQFF. The chain combines TRBV27 with TRBJ2-1; D is perhaps TRBD1 (5 bases). The CDR3 consists of 15 residues. Trimming took off 6 bases at V and 4 bases at J, with 16 bases between the two ends. Germline V gene data show CDR1 as MNHEY and CDR2 as SMNVEV (reference sequence).

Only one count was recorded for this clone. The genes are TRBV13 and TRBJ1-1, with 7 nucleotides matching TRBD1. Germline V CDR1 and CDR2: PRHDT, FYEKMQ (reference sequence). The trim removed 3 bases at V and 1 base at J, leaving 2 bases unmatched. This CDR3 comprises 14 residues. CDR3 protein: CASSFKGANTEAFF. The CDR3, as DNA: TGTGCCAGCAGCTTCAAGGGGGCGAACACTGAAGCTTTCTTT.

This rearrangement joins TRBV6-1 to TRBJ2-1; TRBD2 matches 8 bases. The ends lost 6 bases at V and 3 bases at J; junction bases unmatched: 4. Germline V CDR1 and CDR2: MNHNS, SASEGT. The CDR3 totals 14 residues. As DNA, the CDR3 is TGTGCCAGCAGGATTAGCGGGGACTACAATGAGCAGTTCTTC. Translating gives CASRISGDYNEQFF.

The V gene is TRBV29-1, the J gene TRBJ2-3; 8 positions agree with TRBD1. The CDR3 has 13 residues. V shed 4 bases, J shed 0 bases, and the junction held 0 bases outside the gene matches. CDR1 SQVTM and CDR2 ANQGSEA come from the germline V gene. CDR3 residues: CSVGTGSTDTQYF. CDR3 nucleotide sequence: TGCAGCGTTGGGACAGGGAGCACAGATACGCAGTATTTT.

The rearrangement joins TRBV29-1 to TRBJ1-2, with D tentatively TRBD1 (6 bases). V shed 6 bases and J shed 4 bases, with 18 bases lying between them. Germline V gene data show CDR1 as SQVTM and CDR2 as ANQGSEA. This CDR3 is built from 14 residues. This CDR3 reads CSVARTATSYGYTF. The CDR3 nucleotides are TGCAGCGTGGCTAGGACAGCCACTAGCTATGGCTACACCTTC.

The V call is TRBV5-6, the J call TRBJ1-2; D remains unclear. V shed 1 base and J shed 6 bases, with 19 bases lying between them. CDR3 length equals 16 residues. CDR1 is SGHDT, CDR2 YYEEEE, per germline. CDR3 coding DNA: TGTGCCAGCAGCTTGTTCGACTATTTGCGTTCGGATGGCTACACCTTC. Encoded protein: CASSLFDYLRSDGYTF.

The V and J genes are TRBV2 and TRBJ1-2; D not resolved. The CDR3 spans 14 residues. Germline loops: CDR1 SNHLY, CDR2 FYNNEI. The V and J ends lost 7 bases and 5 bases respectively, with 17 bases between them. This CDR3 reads CASNSQTVSYGYTF. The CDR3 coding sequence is TGTGCCAGCAATTCGCAAACGGTTTCTTATGGCTACACCTTC.

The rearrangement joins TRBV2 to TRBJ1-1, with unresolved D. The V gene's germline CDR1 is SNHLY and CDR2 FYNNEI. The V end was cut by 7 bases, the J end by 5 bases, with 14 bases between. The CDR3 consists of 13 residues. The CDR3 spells CASKRGPGTEAFF. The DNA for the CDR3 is TGTGCCAGCAAACGAGGGCCTGGGACTGAAGCTTTCTTT.

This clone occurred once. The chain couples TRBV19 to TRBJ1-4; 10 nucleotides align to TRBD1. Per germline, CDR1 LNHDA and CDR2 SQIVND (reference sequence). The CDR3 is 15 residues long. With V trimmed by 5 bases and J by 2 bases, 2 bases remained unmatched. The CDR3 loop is CASSGGQGTNEKLFF. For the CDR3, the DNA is TGTGCCAGTAGTGGGGGACAGGGGACTAATGAAAAACTGTTTTTT.

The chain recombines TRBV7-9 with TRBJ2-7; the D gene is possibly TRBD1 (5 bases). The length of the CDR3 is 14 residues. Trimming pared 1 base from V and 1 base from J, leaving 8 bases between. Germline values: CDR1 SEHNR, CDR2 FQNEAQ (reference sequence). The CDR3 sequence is CASSLETESYEQYF. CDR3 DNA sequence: TGTGCCAGCAGCTTAGAGACAGAGTCCTACGAGCAGTACTTC.

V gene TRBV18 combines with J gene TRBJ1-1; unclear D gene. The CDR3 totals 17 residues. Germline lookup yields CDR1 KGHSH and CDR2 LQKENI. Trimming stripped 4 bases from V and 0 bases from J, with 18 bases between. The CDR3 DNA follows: TGTGCCAGCTCACGATCCGACGGAAACGACATGAACACTGAAGCTTTCTTT. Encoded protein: CASSRSDGNDMNTEAFF.

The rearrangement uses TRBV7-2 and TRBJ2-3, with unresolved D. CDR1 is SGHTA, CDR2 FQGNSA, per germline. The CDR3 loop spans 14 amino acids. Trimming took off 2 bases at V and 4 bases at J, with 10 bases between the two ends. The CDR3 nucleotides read TGTGCCAGCAGCTTAATGACTCCGGCAGATACGCAGTATTTT. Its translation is CASSLMTPADTQYF.

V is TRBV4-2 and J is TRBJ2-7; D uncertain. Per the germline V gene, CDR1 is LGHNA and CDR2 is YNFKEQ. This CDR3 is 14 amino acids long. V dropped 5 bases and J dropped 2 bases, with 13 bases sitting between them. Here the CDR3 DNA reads TGTGCCAGCAGCGAAGCCGGTCAAGCCTACGAGCAGTACTTC. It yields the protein CASSEAGQAYEQYF.

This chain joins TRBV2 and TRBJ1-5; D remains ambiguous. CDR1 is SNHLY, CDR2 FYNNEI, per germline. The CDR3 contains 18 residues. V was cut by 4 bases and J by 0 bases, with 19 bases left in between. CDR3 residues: CASSGRSSSEYSNQPQHF. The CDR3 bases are TGTGCCAGCAGTGGAAGGTCTAGTTCCGAATATAGCAATCAGCCCCAGCATTTT. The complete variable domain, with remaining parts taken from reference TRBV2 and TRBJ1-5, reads EPEVTQTPSHQVTQMGQEVILRCVPISNHLYFYWYRQILGQKVEFLVSFYNNEISEKSEIFDDQFSVERPDGSNFTLKIRSTKLEDSAMYFCASSGRSSSEYSNQPQHFGDGTRLSIL.

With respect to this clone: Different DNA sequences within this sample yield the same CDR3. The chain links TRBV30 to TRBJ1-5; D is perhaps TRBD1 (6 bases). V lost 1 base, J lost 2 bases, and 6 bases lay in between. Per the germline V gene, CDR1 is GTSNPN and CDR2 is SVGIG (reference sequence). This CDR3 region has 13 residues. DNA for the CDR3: TGTGCCTGGAGTGGACAGGGCAATCAGCCCCAGCATTTT. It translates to CAWSGQGNQPQHF.

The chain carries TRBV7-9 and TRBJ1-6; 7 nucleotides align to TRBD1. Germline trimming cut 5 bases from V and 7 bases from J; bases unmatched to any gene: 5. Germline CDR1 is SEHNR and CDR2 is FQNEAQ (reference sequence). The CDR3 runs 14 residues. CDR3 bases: TGTGCCAGCAGCGGGGACAGCAAAAATTCACCCCTCCACTTT. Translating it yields CASSGDSKNSPLHF.

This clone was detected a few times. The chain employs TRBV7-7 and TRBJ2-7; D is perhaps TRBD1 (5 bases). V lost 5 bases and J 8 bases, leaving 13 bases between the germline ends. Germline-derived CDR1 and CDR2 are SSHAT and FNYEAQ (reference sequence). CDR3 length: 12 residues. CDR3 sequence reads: CASSADSFKQYF. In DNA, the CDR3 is TGTGCCAGCAGCGCTGACAGTTTTAAGCAGTACTTC.

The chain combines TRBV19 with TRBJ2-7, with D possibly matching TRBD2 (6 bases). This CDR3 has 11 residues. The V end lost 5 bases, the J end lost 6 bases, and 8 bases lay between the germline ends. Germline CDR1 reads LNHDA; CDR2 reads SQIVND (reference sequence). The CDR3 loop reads CASSFGGEQYF. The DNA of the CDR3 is TGTGCCAGTAGTTTCGGGGGCGAGCAGTACTTC.

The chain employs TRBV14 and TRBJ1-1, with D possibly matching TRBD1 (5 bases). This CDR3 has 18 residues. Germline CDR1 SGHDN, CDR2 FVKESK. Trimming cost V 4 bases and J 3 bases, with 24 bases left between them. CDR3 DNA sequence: TGTGCCAGCAGCCTTTTGGGGGGATTGGGCACTACTTACACTGAAGCTTTCTTT. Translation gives CASSLLGGLGTTYTEAFF.

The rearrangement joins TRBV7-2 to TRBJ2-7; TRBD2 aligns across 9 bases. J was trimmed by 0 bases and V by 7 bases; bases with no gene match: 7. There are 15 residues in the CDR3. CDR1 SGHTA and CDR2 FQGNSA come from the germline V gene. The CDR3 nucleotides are TGTGCCAGCACCACTGGAGCGGGGGGCTCCTACGAGCAGTACTTC. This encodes CASTTGAGGSYEQYF. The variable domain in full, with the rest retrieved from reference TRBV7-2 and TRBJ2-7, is GAGVSQSPSNKVTEKGKDVELRCDPISGHTALYWYRQSLGQGLEFLIYFQGNSAPDKSGLPSDRFSAERTGGSVSTLTIQRTQQEDSAVYLCASTTGAGGSYEQYFGPGTRLTVT.

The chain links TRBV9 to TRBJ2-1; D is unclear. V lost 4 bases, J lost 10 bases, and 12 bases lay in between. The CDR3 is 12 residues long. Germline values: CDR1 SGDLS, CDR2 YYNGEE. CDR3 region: CASSRPSPEQFF. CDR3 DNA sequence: TGTGCCAGCAGCCGTCCCTCCCCGGAGCAGTTCTTC.

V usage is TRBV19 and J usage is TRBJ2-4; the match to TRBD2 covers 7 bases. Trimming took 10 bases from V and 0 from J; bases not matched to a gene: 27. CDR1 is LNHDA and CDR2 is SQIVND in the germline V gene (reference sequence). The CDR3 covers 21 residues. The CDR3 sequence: CAIESPLASGSGPLAKNIQYF. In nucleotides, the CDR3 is TGTGCCATCGAATCCCCCCTAGCTAGCGGATCAGGACCACTAGCCAAAAACATTCAGTACTTC.

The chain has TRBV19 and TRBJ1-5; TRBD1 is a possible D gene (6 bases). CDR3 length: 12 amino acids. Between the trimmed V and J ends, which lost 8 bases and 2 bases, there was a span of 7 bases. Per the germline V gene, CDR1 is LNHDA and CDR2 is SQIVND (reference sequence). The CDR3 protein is CASQGRNQPQHF. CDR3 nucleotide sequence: TGTGCCAGTCAGGGGCGCAATCAGCCCCAGCATTTT.

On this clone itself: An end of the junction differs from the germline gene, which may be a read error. The CDR3 DNA is TGTGCCAGCAGCACTCGGACAGGGCTCAAAAATGGGCAGTTCTTC. Amino acid sequence: CASSTRTGLKNGQFF. The V call is TRBV9, the J call TRBJ2-1; 8 nucleotides match TRBD1. Germline V gene sequence: CDR1 SGDLS, CDR2 YYNGEE. The CDR3 sequence is 15 residues long.

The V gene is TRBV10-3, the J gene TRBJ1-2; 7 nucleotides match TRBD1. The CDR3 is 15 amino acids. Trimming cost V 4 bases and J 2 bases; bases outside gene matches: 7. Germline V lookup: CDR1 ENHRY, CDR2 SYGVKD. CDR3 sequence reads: CAISAGGGGNYGYTF. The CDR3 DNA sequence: TGTGCCATCAGTGCCGGAGGGGGCGGGAACTATGGCTACACCTTC.

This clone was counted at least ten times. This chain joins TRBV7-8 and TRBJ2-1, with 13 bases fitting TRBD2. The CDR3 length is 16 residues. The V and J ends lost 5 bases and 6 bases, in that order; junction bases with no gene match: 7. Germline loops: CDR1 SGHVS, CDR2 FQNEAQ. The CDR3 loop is CASSTKGLAGLNEQFF. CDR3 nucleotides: TGTGCCAGCAGCACAAAGGGACTAGCGGGGCTCAATGAGCAGTTCTTC.